This T cell receptor beta chain came from a study of siplizumab effects on memory and regulatory T cells (dated by TCRdb to 2018 to 2020). At the level of the whole study: The effect of the anti-CD2 antibody siplizumab on alloreactive T-cell subsets was examined in allogeneic mixed lymphocyte reactions constructed from human PBMCs.

Sorted unstimulated T cells and proliferating T cells recovered from mixed lymphocyte reactions underwent TCRbeta CDR3 sequencing. Fresh whole blood from approximately 9 HLA-typed healthy donors was used to isolate PBMCs. To map where alloreactive clones came from, unstimulated CD4+ regulatory T cells were FACS-sorted. The library was made by the immunoSEQ multiplex PCR assay. Approximately 93,000 TCR templates per sample were assayed by the deep sequencing platform. Genomic DNA extracted from sorted T cells was used for TCRbeta CDR3 sequencing. The authors processed their data as follows. The R programming language was used for clonal analysis of TCRbeta CDR3 data. Comparing unstimulated samples against CFSE-low samples taken after the reaction was how alloreactive CD4+ and CD8+ clones were defined. Regulatory or non-regulatory origin of alloreactive CD4+ clones was assigned by matching sequences to the sorted unstimulated Treg and non-Treg repertoires. TCRdb took over this immuneACCESS table, retaining in-frame rearrangements with V and J assigned. Such tables are incomplete; in checked studies, under half of the missing clones stem from an unresolved V gene, and the remainder is unexplained. From that table come the V and J calls and clone size; the DNA was used to work out D and trimming. The sample records some 100,000 clones, 92% of which are singletons. The top ten hold approximately 0.71% of the sample.

Between the V and J ends, shortened by 0 bases and 8 bases respectively, the junction contains 17 bases. The cysteine opens and the phenylalanine closes a CDR3 of 15 amino acids. Only CDR3 DNA remains: 45 bases, in frame from the first base. CDR1 and CDR2 were assigned from the germline V gene as SGDLS and YYNGEE. A remark on this clone: The antigen this receptor binds is unknown. Base-call qualities are not available, and no considerably larger clone is one nucleotide away.

Broad study findings and their caveats: Siplizumab significantly lowered the cumulative frequency of alloreactive sequences that could be traced to unstimulated CD4+ memory T cells. Unstimulated naive T cells appeared to be more diverse than memory T cells, and naive cells seemed to make a substantial contribution to the alloresponse. Whether proliferating Tregs from siplizumab cultures actually had suppressive function was not functionally confirmed. Among mappable alloreactive CD4+ clones, the Treg-derived fraction averaged approximately 69% with siplizumab versus 25% to 30% in control reactions. Because sequences below about 10^-5 frequency were poorly captured, only a minor fraction of alloreactive clones could be mapped to unstimulated subsets. Roughly 75-97% of proliferating CD4+ or CD8+ clones could not be assigned a naive or memory phenotype.

This sequence originates from a human donor in good health. Sequencing input: Tregs sorted from blood. Recombination linked TRBV9 to TRBJ1-2, with the D gene call left open. The sequenced DNA is TGTGCCAGCAGCGTAGGTAAAGGGTGGGCCGACGGCTACACCTTC. Its protein product is CASSVGKGWADGYTF.